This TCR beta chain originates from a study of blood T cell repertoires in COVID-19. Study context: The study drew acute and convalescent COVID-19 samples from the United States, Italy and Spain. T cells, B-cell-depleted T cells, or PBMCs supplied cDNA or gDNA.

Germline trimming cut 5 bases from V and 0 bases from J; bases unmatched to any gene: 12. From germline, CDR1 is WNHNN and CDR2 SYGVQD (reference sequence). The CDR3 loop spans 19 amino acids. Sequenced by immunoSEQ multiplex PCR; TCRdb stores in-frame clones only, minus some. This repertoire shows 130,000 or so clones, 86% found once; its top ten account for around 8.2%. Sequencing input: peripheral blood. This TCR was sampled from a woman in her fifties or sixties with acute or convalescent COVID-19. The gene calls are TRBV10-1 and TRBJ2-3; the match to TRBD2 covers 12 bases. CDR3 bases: TGCGCCAGCAGTTCCCATCGACTAGCGGGGGAGAGAAGCACAGATACGCAGTATTTT. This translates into CASSSHRLAGERSTDTQYF.